This T cell receptor (beta chain) was sequenced for a study of T cell responses to AZD1222 COVID-19 vaccine. This clone was found once. Its antigen remains unknown. This CDR3 spans 16 amino acids. The germline V gene has CDR1 LNHDA and CDR2 SQIVND (reference sequence). The V end lost 3 bases, the J end lost 1 base, and 14 bases lay between the germline ends. Sequencing used immunoSEQ multiplex PCR; TCRdb keeps in-frame clones, though not all of them. The sample yields tens of thousands of clones, around nine tenths seen once. Notes on the study in general: A reported finding is that nearly half of spike-specific TCRs target unmutated variant regions.

Pooling covered second doses at about 4 or about 12 weeks. The receptor's source is an adult who received the AZD1222 COVID-19 vaccine. Sample: peripheral blood, taken 28 days after the second AZD1222 dose. V gene TRBV19 combines with J gene TRBJ2-3; D is unclear. The CDR3 here is CASSMPSAKGTDTQYF. The CDR3 region has the DNA TGTGCCAGTAGTATGCCCAGCGCGAAGGGCACAGATACGCAGTATTTT.